This entry is about one TCR beta chain. Its antigen is not known. Amplification used primers for 54 TRBV and 13 TRBJ segments. The data were produced by immunoSEQ multiplex PCR, yet TCRdb's version contains in-frame clones alone and is incomplete. The sample carries some 110,000 clones, 90% to 95% recorded once. CDR1 is SNHLY and CDR2 is FYNNEI in the germline V gene. V lost 5 bases to trimming and J lost 4 bases; unmatched junction nucleotides: 11. This CDR3 contains 16 residues. The sample originates from a study of T cell repertoires and HLA-DP antigens. Material for sequencing was CD4+ T cells from PBMCs. V is TRBV2 and J is TRBJ1-3, with 7 bases matching TRBD1. The clonotype originates from a woman under 30 in good health and CMV-seronegative. In DNA, the CDR3 is TGTGCCAGCAGTCCTCCTTGGACAGGAATAGGAAACACCATATATTTT. It specifies CASSPPWTGIGNTIYF.